Listed here are 3 T cell receptor beta chains from one sample, sequenced in a study of glioma-infiltrating T cells after dendritic cell vaccination. Assay used: immunoSEQ multiplex PCR; TCRdb lists only in-frame clones, some missing. The table records 100,000 or so clones, 80% of them present only once. This sample's time point: after dendritic cell vaccination, including at tumor progression/relapse. Sample: blood, taken after dendritic cell vaccination. These receptors all come from a human donor with glioblastoma.

The V call is TRBV5-4, the J call TRBJ2-7, with 7 nucleotides matching TRBD2. CDR3 length: 13 amino acids. Trimming took 3 bases from V and 6 from J; bases not matched to a gene: 6. Germline V CDR1 and CDR2: SGHNT, YYREEE (reference sequence). DNA of the CDR3: TGTGCCAGCAGCTCTGGGGGGGACCTCGAGCAGTACTTC. Translated: CASSSGGDLEQYF.

The rearrangement links TRBV5-1 to TRBJ2-2; 9 nucleotides agree with TRBD2. CDR1 SGHRS and CDR2 YFSETQ come from the germline V gene. CDR3 length: 15 amino acids. The trim removed 0 bases at V and 7 bases at J, leaving 4 bases unmatched. The chain's CDR3 is CASSLGGGAVGELFF. Written as DNA, the CDR3 is TGCGCCAGCAGCTTGGGCGGGGGGGCCGTCGGGGAGCTGTTTTTT.

The CDR3 protein is CAWSVLGNTIYF. The CDR3 DNA sequence: TGTGCCTGGAGTGTACTGGGAAACACCATATATTTT. The rearrangement uses TRBV30 and TRBJ1-3; D call uncertain. The CDR3 has 12 amino acids. V was cut by 0 bases and J by 4 bases, with 4 bases left in between. Per germline, CDR1 GTSNPN and CDR2 SVGIG (reference sequence).